This T cell receptor (beta chain) was sequenced during a study of vaccination effects on CD4 cells after COVID-19. Study background: Vaccine administered to participants consisted of two doses of either BNT162b2 or mRNA-1273.

ViraFEST expansion of antigen-specific CD4+ T cells with viral peptide pools preceded sequencing. Culture lasted about ten days before CD4+ T cell isolation. Nucleocapsid antibodies stayed negative before and after vaccination, showing no earlier SARS-CoV-2 infection. Every well housed two million PBMC, which grew in culture alongside around 9.8 IU/ml IL-2 and 10 ug/ml peptides. Cultures got half-medium changes with IL-2 on days 3 and 7. V lost 3 bases and J lost 5, with 4 bases in between. The germline CDR1 and CDR2 sequences are MDHEN and SYDVKM. The CDR3 runs to 11 residues. With regard to this clone: Antigen unknown.

The repertoire was sequenced with immunoSEQ multiplex PCR; TCRdb's copy has only in-frame clones and lacks some. Among about 73,000 clones listed, around 74% were seen once. Whole-study findings and limits: Substantial clonal contraction characterized both infection- and vaccine-induced clones late after vaccination.

The rearrangement joins TRBV28 to TRBJ1-2, with D unclear. This clonotype originated in a human donor who received a COVID-19 vaccine. The sequences come from CD4+ T cells from PBMCs cultured with HCoV-NL63 spike peptides, collected before COVID-19 vaccination. The CDR3 here is CASSLQYGYTF. Here the CDR3 DNA reads TGTGCCAGCAGTTTGCAGTATGGCTACACCTTC.